The clone carrying this T cell receptor (beta chain) came up a few times. Its antigen is currently unknown. The entry originates in a study of identical twins. The CDR3 is 12 residues long. Trimming pared 7 bases from V and 6 bases from J, leaving 12 bases between. Only healthy Caucasians were included as donors. A single record per CDR3 protein comes from TCRdb applying MiXCR to the 5' RACE reads. The data contain just over 500,000 distinct CDR3 sequences, approximately 22% of them singletons. General observations from the study: The presence of invariant MAIT and iNKT cells could partly confound analyses of zero-insertion sequences.

The sample was also reused in another study, on T cells expressing NK-cell markers.

The sequenced sample consisted of CD4+ T cells sorted from blood. The chain links TRBV12-3 or TRBV12-4 to TRBJ1-2; D is perhaps TRBD1 (5 bases). This receptor was obtained from a woman aged 18-30 years in good health. The CDR3 sequence is CASTWGGNGYTF. For the CDR3, the DNA is TGTGCCAGCACCTGGGGGGGGAATGGCTACACCTTC.